These 8 T cell receptor beta chains share one sample of origin, sequenced in a study of T cells after yellow fever vaccination. TCRdb ran MiXCR on the 5' RACE reads and lists one entry per CDR3 protein. The table has around 360,000 distinct CDR3 sequences, 9.5% to 13% seen once. Sequencing was performed on PBMCs, taken on the day of the first yellow fever vaccination. These receptor sequences come from a young man who received the YFV17D yellow fever vaccine.

This rearrangement joins TRBV11-2 to TRBJ1-1; D possibly corresponds to TRBD1 (5 bases). This CDR3 contains 17 residues. CDR1 and CDR2 from the germline V gene are SGHAT and FQNNGV. The germline V and J ends were trimmed by 2 bases and 4 bases, with 20 bases remaining between them. CDR3 in DNA: TGTGCCAGCAGCTTAATTCGTTCGTCGAACAGGCCCACTGAAGCTTTCTTT. As protein: CASSLIRSSNRPTEAFF.

The gene calls are TRBV5-1 and TRBJ2-7, with 8 bases aligning to TRBD2. The trim removed 2 bases at V and 7 bases at J, leaving 14 bases unmatched. Germline V gene data show CDR1 as SGHRS and CDR2 as YFSETQ. The CDR3 is 16 amino acids. CDR3 protein: CASSLLAEGRLKEQYF. Written as DNA, the CDR3 is TGCGCCAGCAGCTTACTAGCGGAGGGGCGCTTGAAAGAGCAGTACTTC.

The CDR3 coding sequence is TGCAGTGCCCAACCTCCGACAGGGAACACTGAAGCTTTCTTT. It specifies CSAQPPTGNTEAFF. V gene TRBV20-1 combines with J gene TRBJ1-1; D is possibly TRBD1 (6 bases). The CDR3 spans 14 residues. V lost 6 bases and J lost 1, with 15 bases in between. CDR1 and CDR2 from the germline V gene are DFQATT and SNEGSKA (reference sequence).

This clonotype was counted ten times or more. J is TRBJ1-1 and V is TRBV5-1; 8 bases map to TRBD1. Per germline, CDR1 SGHRS and CDR2 YFSETQ. The V segment lost 4 bases and the J segment 4 bases; nucleotides outside the gene matches: 6. This CDR3 contains 14 residues. The CDR3 here is CASSTTGAGTEAFF. CDR3 sequence (DNA): TGCGCCAGCAGCACGACAGGGGCGGGCACTGAAGCTTTCTTT.

This clonotype was seen a few times. This chain connects TRBV10-3 to TRBJ1-6; tentative D call: TRBD1 (5 bases). This CDR3 contains 14 residues. V lost 10 bases and J 7 bases, leaving 17 bases between the germline ends. CDR1 ENHRY and CDR2 SYGVKD come from the germline V gene. The CDR3 sequence is CATCTGLGNSPLHF. The CDR3 bases are TGTGCCACCTGTACAGGTCTCGGGAATTCACCCCTCCACTTT.

The rearrangement joins TRBV12-3 or TRBV12-4 to TRBJ2-1, with D perhaps TRBD1 (5 bases). CDR3 length: 13 amino acids. V lost 4 bases and J 9 bases, leaving 13 bases between the germline ends. DNA of the CDR3: TGTGCCAGCAGTTATCTGGGGCTAGGTGAGCAGTTCTTC. This gives the protein CASSYLGLGEQFF.

This clonotype was observed a few times. The chain links TRBV6-1 to TRBJ2-1; no definite D call. The CDR3 is 15 amino acids. The ends were cut back, 6 bases at V and 4 bases at J, with 16 bases in the middle. The germline V gene encodes CDR1 MNHNS and CDR2 SASEGT. The CDR3 nucleotides are TGTGCCAGCAGAAGCCGGGCCCCGCGATACAATGAGCAGTTCTTC. Translation: CASRSRAPRYNEQFF.

The chain carries TRBV4-3 and TRBJ2-2, with D possibly matching TRBD1 (6 bases). CDR1 LGHNA and CDR2 YSLEER come from the germline V gene. The germline V and J ends were trimmed by 0 bases and 1 base, with 9 bases remaining between them. The CDR3 contains 16 residues. The CDR3 here is CASSQDRGQNTGELFF. The DNA of the CDR3 is TGCGCCAGCAGCCAAGATAGGGGACAGAACACCGGGGAGCTGTTTTTT.